A single T cell receptor beta chain is shown here with its context. Its target is not known. V was pared by 1 base and J by 6 bases, with 17 bases between. Looked up from germline, CDR1 is SGDLS and CDR2 is YYNGEE. The CDR3 is made up of 16 amino acids. This sample stems from a study of shared clonotypes between healthy human individuals. When replicate PCRs were run on sorted subsets, they used 200 to 250 ng DNA, 30,000 to 35,000 T cell genomes. TCRdb's table, derived via immunoSEQ multiplex PCR, lists solely in-frame clones and lacks some. The sample records millions of clones, roughly nine tenths being singletons. Study outcomes and limitations: Clonotypes which were not shared had lower generation probabilities than clonotypes that all four donors shared.

CD45RA-negative memory and CD45RA+ naive subsets were split from the CD4+ cells. The TCR comes from a man younger than 35 in good health. The sample comprised naive CD4+ T cells sorted from blood. Documented subset: CD45RA+ positively selected. The chain is built from TRBV9 and TRBJ2-1; D gene unclear. CDR3 loop: CASSVIGLPSGNEQFF. The CDR3 bases are TGTGCCAGCAGCGTAATAGGGCTCCCATCCGGCAATGAGCAGTTCTTC.